This T cell receptor (beta chain) was identified in a study of PD-1 blockade in classical Hodgkin lymphoma. Study background: Treatment was intravenous nivolumab, 3 mg/kg every 2 weeks, until progression. Study conclusions and caveats: By C4D1 there was a significant rise in CD4+ TCR diversity but not in CD8+ TCR diversity. It was among complete responders that baseline diversity resembled that of newly diagnosed patients. Relapsed/refractory patients reportedly had the lowest baseline TCR diversity, below newly diagnosed patients, who were below healthy donors.

Every patient relapsed after autologous stem cell transplantation, and brentuximab vedotin exposure varied. Produced via immunoSEQ multiplex PCR; TCRdb's table is partial and in-frame only. The sample has around 34,000 clones, over 65% seen once. About this clone: Its specificity is not known.

The CDR3 covers 11 residues. Germline lookup yields CDR1 SGHTA and CDR2 FQGNSA. V lost 5 bases, J lost 4 bases, and 4 bases lay in between. This sequence joins TRBV7-2 and TRBJ2-3; D is unclear. This clonotype was sampled from a human donor with classical Hodgkin lymphoma. The sequenced sample was peripheral blood mononuclear cells (PBMCs), obtained before the second cycle of nivolumab. The CDR3 region has the DNA TGTGCCAGCAGCGTATCAGATACGCAGTATTTT. This codes for CASSVSDTQYF.